This T cell receptor (beta chain) was captured in a study of T cell repertoires in cytomegalovirus infection (dated by TCRdb to about 2019). With regard to the full study: Donor HLA type was relevant to the analysis, because carriage of CMV infection together with the matching HLA type was indicated by public TCR beta signatures.

The CDR3 starts with the cysteine, ends with the phenylalanine, and has 17 residues. Kept here is only the CDR3 DNA, which spans 51 bases and is read in frame from base 1. CDR1 and CDR2 were assigned from the germline V gene as SGHVS and FQNEAQ. The instrument given in TCRdb is Illumina HiSeq 1500. The public reads were quality trimmed at Q25 with fastp and then assembled into clones with MiXCR by TCRdb, keeping productive beta chains. When rows share a CDR3 protein, they turn into one entry using the most common DNA and genes. Within this sample are about 190,000 distinct CDR3 sequences, with 25% to 30% of them counted one time only. The top ten clonotypes cover around 29% of the sample. Remarks on this clonotype: Which antigen it targets is not known. Possible read error: a much larger clone is one base away.

General study outcomes and caveats: Carriers of CMV infection plus the relevant HLA type were discriminated by the cumulative frequency of public TCR beta family members in the study cohort and in an independent approximately 400-donor cohort. In the ex vivo response, HLA-C-restricted CMV-specific TCR beta clonotypes were dominant, and in two of eight donors the single most frequent clonotype came from this HLA-C-restricted group.

The chain is encoded by TRBV7-8 joined to TRBJ2-6; tentative D gene TRBD1, with 5 bases matching. Material: PBMCs. This sequence was found in a human donor in good health (CMV status not recorded). Some clones in this sample may be carry-over from other donors' samples. The CDR3 protein: CASSLGGRTSGANFLTF. Here is the DNA: TGTGCCAGCAGCTTAGGGGGCCGAACTTCTGGGGCCAACTTCCTGACTTTC.